This TCR beta chain came from a study of T cell responses to AZD1222 COVID-19 vaccine (dated by TCRdb to the early 2020s). Study-wide context: AZD1222 recipients whose second dose came at about 4 weeks and those whose second dose came at about 12 weeks were combined into one group, since spike-specific TCR depth and breadth did not differ between the two schedules. Trial participants were enrolled into age subgroups of 18-55, 56-69 and 70-plus years, which contained around 140, 26 and 57 TCR-sequenced participants, respectively. A total of just over 230 trial participants underwent TCR sequencing, of whom around 210 had received two doses of AZD1222 and about 25 had received two doses of the MenACWY control vaccine.

Beyond this particular receptor, the publication reports: In the small 56-69-year group, the increase in depth fell short of significance, most likely because of low power. Participants were mostly white British and included more females than males, and it was suggested by the authors that clonal diversity may have been underestimated. Only five to seven AZD1222 recipients were SARS-CoV-2 seropositive at baseline, limiting conclusions about previously exposed vaccinees. Spike-specific TCR breadth and depth rose significantly after two AZD1222 doses compared with day 0 and with MenACWY recipients. Reportedly, almost half of the unique spike-specific TCRs recognized epitopes lying outside the regions that are mutated in the B.1.351 and B.1.1.7 variants. CD4 TCRs associated with the vaccine covered the entire spike protein, and the dominant responses were in regions 160-218 and 743-854. Because no samples from the day 14 peak response were available, repertoires could be characterized only after the peak T cell response.

Taken with the paper, the label for time point translates to: baseline before first vaccination. Samples from vaccinated people were obtained from the UK trials COV001 and COV002, which included a single-blind randomized controlled phase 2/3 trial of AZD1222 (ChAdOx1 nCoV-19) in healthy adults. Trial participant PBMC samples were collected at day 0 and day 28 after the second dose for TCRbeta chain sequencing. A note on this clone: What antigen it recognizes has not been identified. No much larger clonotype is one base removed from it; base qualities were not supplied.

The CDR3 regions of human TCRbeta chains were subjected to immunosequencing. The study's processing was this. Repertoire TCRs were matched against a reference library of SARS-CoV-2-specific TCRs generated with the MIRA antigen-specificity platform. Breadth meant the fraction of unique TCRs that were SARS-CoV-2-associated, whereas depth meant the fraction of total T cells that were SARS-CoV-2-associated. Each spike-specific TCR was assigned to its reactive spike region and to a CD4 or CD8 class using the MIRA data. Log10-transformed breadth and depth values were compared by one-way ANOVA with Sidak's multiple comparisons tests. TCRdb took over this immuneACCESS table, retaining in-frame rearrangements with V and J assigned. Such tables are incomplete; in checked studies, under half of the missing clones stem from an unresolved V gene, and the remainder is unexplained. The V and J calls and clone size were taken over from that table, and D and trimming were inferred from the DNA. For this sample the table gives 200,000 or so clones, of which around 90% were detected only once. The leading ten clones occupy more than 7% of the sample.

This sequence was found in an adult in good health. Sequenced here: peripheral blood, sampled on day 0 of AZD1222 vaccination.

The CDR3: CASGRDSNSPLHF. The DNA sequence follows: TGTGCCAGCGGGCGGGACAGCAATTCACCCCTCCACTTT. This chain joins TRBV6-5 to TRBJ1-6; TRBD1 fits 7 bases in the junction. The germline V gene provides CDR1 MNHEY and CDR2 SVGAGI. Unmatched junction bases come to 5, with V trimmed by 8 bases and J by 7 bases. Its CDR3 holds 13 amino acids, cysteine through phenylalanine. Only CDR3 DNA remains: 39 bases, in frame from the first base.